The clone carrying this T cell receptor (beta chain) was counted ten times or more. Its antigen is still unknown. This sample stems from a study of T cells after yellow fever vaccination. At the level of the study: SMART-Seq v4 Ultra Low Input prepared the low-cell-number fractions. Broader study findings: Reappearing after the booster were most of the clones from primary vaccination (almost 97% CD4, approximately 88% CD8).

Looked up from germline, CDR1 is DFQATT and CDR2 is SNEGSKA (reference sequence). The CDR3 spans 14 residues. Trimming removed 5 bases from V and 2 bases from J; junction bases left unmatched: 5. TCRdb re-analysed the 5' RACE reads in MiXCR, keeping a single row per CDR3 protein. The sample records around 320,000 distinct CDR3 sequences, around 8.6% being singletons. The material sequenced was CD4+ T cells sorted from PBMCs, taken 5 days after the yellow fever booster vaccination. The sequence derives from a young man who received the YFV17D yellow fever vaccine. The chain links TRBV20-1 to TRBJ2-7, with TRBD2 identical over 11 bases. The CDR3 nucleotides are TGCAGTGCTTCTAGCGGGGGGCCCACCTACGAGCAGTACTTC. Protein: CSASSGGPTYEQYF.